The 9 T cell receptor beta chains below all came from one sample that was sequenced in a study of cytomegalovirus exposure and HLA in healthy donors (dated by TCRdb to the late 2010s). Libraries came from the immunoSEQ multiplex PCR assay. As stored in TCRdb, this immuneACCESS dataset retains in-frame rearrangements with V and J assigned. A fraction of the clones does not appear; measured against another copy, unresolved V genes explain less than half of the discrepancy, and the remainder lacks a known reason. The sample yields over 110,000 clones; 84% were counted once. The ten largest clones represent roughly 1.4% of the sample. Sequenced: PBMCs. These TCRs come from a woman aged 25 to 39 in good health and CMV-seronegative.

V is TRBV10-1 and J is TRBJ1-5; a possible D gene is TRBD1 (5 bases). The length of the CDR3 is 16 residues. The germline gives CDR1 WNHNN, CDR2 SYGVQD (reference sequence). Trimming pared 2 bases from V and 6 bases from J, leaving 17 bases between. The CDR3 bases are TGCGCCAGCAGTGAGGTGGAAATTTGGGGGGGTCAGCCCCAGCATTTT. This encodes CASSEVEIWGGQPQHF.

This clone has a handful of counts. V and J are TRBV5-1 and TRBJ2-1, with 9 bases fitting TRBD1. CDR1 is SGHRS and CDR2 is YFSETQ in the germline V gene. The CDR3 sequence is 16 residues long. Trimming removed 3 bases from V and 9 bases from J; junction bases left unmatched: 13. The CDR3 protein is CASSYSGTGSLSEQFF. CDR3 sequence (DNA): TGCGCCAGCAGCTACTCCGGGACAGGGTCGCTTAGTGAGCAGTTCTTC.

This rearrangement joins TRBV9 to TRBJ1-2; 8 nucleotides match TRBD1. CDR1 is SGDLS and CDR2 is YYNGEE in the germline V gene. The CDR3 contains 15 residues. The V segment lost 3 bases and the J segment 3 bases; nucleotides outside the gene matches: 7. CDR3 coding DNA: TGTGCCAGCAGCGCCCCAGACAGGGGTTACTATGGCTACACCTTC. Translated: CASSAPDRGYYGYTF.

This clone was seen more than once but under ten times. The chain employs TRBV29-1 and TRBJ2-3; 7 bases are shared with TRBD1. With 6 bases clipped from V and 6 bases from J, the junction kept 6 bases outside the gene matches. Germline CDR1 and CDR2: SQVTM and ANQGSEA. This CDR3 spans 12 amino acids. CDR3 amino acids: CSVNRGEDTQYF. DNA of the CDR3: TGCAGCGTGAACAGGGGAGAGGATACGCAGTATTTT.

This clone was recorded a few times. The V gene is TRBV7-8, the J gene TRBJ2-5; 9 positions match TRBD1. Germline V CDR1 and CDR2: SGHVS, FQNEAQ. The CDR3 loop spans 15 amino acids. V was pared by 4 bases and J by 5 bases, with 8 bases of the junction left unmatched. The DNA of the CDR3 is TGTGCCAGCAGCTCAGGGGACAGGGTGGAGGAGACCCAGTACTTC. Its protein product is CASSSGDRVEETQYF.

This chain uses TRBV27 with TRBJ1-6; 9 bases match TRBD1. Germline loops: CDR1 MNHEY, CDR2 SMNVEV (reference sequence). V was pared by 5 bases and J by 10 bases, with 12 bases of the junction left unmatched. The CDR3 totals 16 residues. CDR3 in DNA: TGTGCCAGCAGTCCAGGGACAGGGATGCAGGAATCACCCCTCCACTTT. Amino acids: CASSPGTGMQESPLHF.

The chain joins TRBV5-4 to TRBJ2-5; TRBD1 matches at 8 bases. The length of the CDR3 is 14 residues. Germline-derived CDR1 and CDR2 are SGHNT and YYREEE (reference sequence). J gave up 5 bases and V 4 bases, and 7 bases lay outside the gene matches. As DNA, the CDR3 is TGTGCCAGCAGCCCCGGGACAGGCGGTGAGACCCAGTACTTC. It specifies CASSPGTGGETQYF.

The genes are TRBV6-5 and TRBJ2-1; D gene uncertain. This CDR3 has 13 amino acids. Germline CDR1 reads MNHEY; CDR2 reads SVGAGI. Trimming took 5 bases from V and 5 from J, leaving 10 bases between them. The CDR3 spells CASSRTMDNEQFF. CDR3 sequence (DNA): TGTGCCAGCAGTCGTACTATGGACAATGAGCAGTTCTTC.

This clone showed up just a few times. The rearrangement uses TRBV19 and TRBJ1-1; TRBD1 might be the D (5 bases). This CDR3 spans 14 amino acids. The germline V gene has CDR1 LNHDA and CDR2 SQIVND (reference sequence). Trimming cost V 2 bases and J 0 bases, with 7 bases left between them. The CDR3: CASSIQGLNTEAFF. As DNA, the CDR3 is TGTGCCAGTAGTATACAGGGCTTGAACACTGAAGCTTTCTTT. The full variable domain, completed using reference TRBV19 and TRBJ1-1, is DGGITQSPKYLFRKEGQNVTLSCEQNLNHDAMYWYRQDPGQGLRLIYYSQIVNDFQKGDIAEGYSVSREKKESFPLTVTSAQKNPTAFYLCASSIQGLNTEAFFGQGTRLTVV.